This TCR beta chain was captured by sequencing in a study of technical replicates of blood from a handful of donors. Clones were sequenced by immunoSEQ multiplex PCR, and TCRdb holds only the in-frame ones, with some missing. Of 85,000 to 100,000 clones in the sample, 90% to 97% were seen once. Germline CDR1 is MDHEN and CDR2 is SYDVKM. This CDR3 has 15 residues. Losses at the gene ends were 6 bases for V and 1 base for J; bases not matched to a gene: 4. The receptor was derived from a human donor in good health. The specimen was T cells isolated from PBMCs. The V and J genes are TRBV28 and TRBJ2-7, with 12 bases fitting TRBD2. The CDR3 sequence is CASSPLAGGSYEQYF. The CDR3 bases are TGTGCCAGCAGCCCCCTAGCGGGAGGGTCCTACGAGCAGTACTTC. Looking up the rest from reference TRBV28 and TRBJ2-7 gives the full variable domain: DVKVTQSSRYLVKRTGEKVFLECVQDMDHENMFWYRQDPGLGLRLIYFSYDVKMKEKGDIPEGYSVSREKKERFSLILESASTNQTSMYLCASSPLAGGSYEQYFGPGTRLTVT.